This passage covers 5 T cell receptor beta chains from one sample sequenced in a study of graft-versus-host responses after intestinal transplantation. The method was immunoSEQ multiplex PCR; TCRdb's version includes in-frame clones alone and lacks a portion of them. The repertoire has tens of thousands of clones, around 93% of them found once; the top ten carry roughly 2%. These receptors are not linked to any known antigen. The starting material was unstimulated CD8+ T cells sorted from spleen or lymph node cells, obtained before intestinal transplant. The receptors here all came from a human donor who received an intestinal transplant.

This chain joins TRBV4-3 and TRBJ2-7; possible D gene TRBD1, 7 bases. Germline CDR1 is LGHNA and CDR2 is YSLEER. Trimming took 3 bases from V and 6 from J, leaving 15 bases between them. The CDR3 is made up of 14 amino acids. CDR3 bases: TGCGCCAGCAGCCAGTCGACAGGGACTGGCGAGCAGTACTTC. Its protein product is CASSQSTGTGEQYF.

J is TRBJ1-1 and V is TRBV4-3, with D unresolved. The germline V and J ends were trimmed by 2 bases and 4 bases, with 11 bases remaining between them. Germline V gives CDR1 LGHNA, CDR2 YSLEER. The CDR3 covers 14 residues. The CDR3 sequence: CASSQLGGGTEAFF. CDR3 DNA: TGCGCCAGCAGCCAACTCGGAGGCGGCACTGAAGCTTTCTTT.

V gene TRBV2 combines with J gene TRBJ1-1; D is unclear. The V and J ends lost 4 bases and 8 bases respectively, with 11 bases between them. This CDR3 contains 12 residues. Per germline, CDR1 SNHLY and CDR2 FYNNEI. The CDR3 spells CASSAFSPEAFF. DNA for the CDR3: TGTGCCAGCAGTGCCTTTAGCCCGGAAGCTTTCTTT.

The chain uses TRBV4-1 and TRBJ2-1; D is perhaps TRBD1 (5 bases). V lost 1 base and J 1 base, leaving 11 bases between the germline ends. In germline, CDR1 is MGHRA, CDR2 YSYEKL. The CDR3 length is 16 residues. The DNA for the CDR3 is TGCGCCAGCAGCCAAGTGGTCAGGGCTTCCTACAATGAGCAGTTCTTC. Translated, it gives CASSQVVRASYNEQFF.

The chain couples TRBV6-5 to TRBJ2-7, with TRBD1 matching over 10 bases. V lost 2 bases, J lost 5 bases, and 3 bases stayed unmatched. This CDR3 comprises 14 residues. Germline V lookup: CDR1 MNHEY, CDR2 SVGAGI. Here the CDR3 reads CASSYAGQGNEQYF. Here the CDR3 DNA reads TGTGCCAGCAGTTACGCGGGACAGGGGAACGAGCAGTACTTC.